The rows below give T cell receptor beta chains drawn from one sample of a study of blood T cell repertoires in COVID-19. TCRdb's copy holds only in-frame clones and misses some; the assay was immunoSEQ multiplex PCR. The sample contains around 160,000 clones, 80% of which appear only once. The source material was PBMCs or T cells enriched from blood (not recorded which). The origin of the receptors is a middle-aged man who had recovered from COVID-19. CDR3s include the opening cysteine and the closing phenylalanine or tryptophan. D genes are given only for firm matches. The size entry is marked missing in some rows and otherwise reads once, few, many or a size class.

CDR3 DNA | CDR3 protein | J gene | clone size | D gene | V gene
TGTGCCAGCTCCCTTTCCGGACAGGGCAATCAGCCCCAGCATTTT | CASSLSGQGNQPQHF | TRBJ1-5 | . | TRBD1 | TRBV18
TGTGCCAGTAGTATCGGGGTTGACTTAAACACTGAAGCTTTCTTT | CASSIGVDLNTEAFF | TRBJ1-1 | few | . | TRBV19
TGCGCCAGCAGCGTACAGGGGTACGCGAACACCGGGGAGCTATTTTTT | CASSVQGYANTGELFF | TRBJ2-2 | . | TRBD1 | TRBV5-1
TGTGCCAGCAGTTCCCCAGGGGCCAACTCTGGAAACACCATATATTTT | CASSSPGANSGNTIYF | TRBJ1-3 | . | . | TRBV28
TGTGCCACCAGTGATACCGGAAGGGGGGGAACTGAAGCTTTCTTT | CATSDTGRGGTEAFF | TRBJ1-1 | . | . | TRBV24-1
TGCGCCAGCAGGGTGGACAGGGCCCAGCCCCAGCATTTT | CASRVDRAQPQHF | TRBJ1-5 | . | TRBD1 | TRBV10-2
TGTGCCAGCAGCCCCGATGGAGCCTCTGGGGCCAACGTCCTGACTTTC | CASSPDGASGANVLTF | TRBJ2-6 | . | . | TRBV7-3
TGTGCCAGCAGCTTTCGTACGGGGGGATCTCAAGAGACCCAGTACTTC | CASSFRTGGSQETQYF | TRBJ2-5 | few | TRBD2 | TRBV5-6
TGTGCCAGCAGCCCTACCCTCCCTAGGGGAAACACCATATATTTT | CASSPTLPRGNTIYF | TRBJ1-3 | . | . | TRBV3-1/TRBV3-2
TGTGCCAGCAGCCACCACGACAGGGTTATGAACACTGAAGCTTTCTTT | CASSHHDRVMNTEAFF | TRBJ1-1 | . | TRBD1 | TRBV3-1/TRBV3-2
TGTGCCAGCCGTGCTAGCGGGGCGTACGAGCAGTACTTC | CASRASGAYEQYF | TRBJ2-7 | . | TRBD2 | TRBV7-9
TGTGCCAGCAGCCCGACAGGGGGAAAGGAGACCCAGTACTTC | CASSPTGGKETQYF | TRBJ2-5 | . | TRBD1 | TRBV7-3
TGTGCCAGTAGTATGGGACAGGGAAACACCATATATTTT | CASSMGQGNTIYF | TRBJ1-3 | . | TRBD1 | TRBV19